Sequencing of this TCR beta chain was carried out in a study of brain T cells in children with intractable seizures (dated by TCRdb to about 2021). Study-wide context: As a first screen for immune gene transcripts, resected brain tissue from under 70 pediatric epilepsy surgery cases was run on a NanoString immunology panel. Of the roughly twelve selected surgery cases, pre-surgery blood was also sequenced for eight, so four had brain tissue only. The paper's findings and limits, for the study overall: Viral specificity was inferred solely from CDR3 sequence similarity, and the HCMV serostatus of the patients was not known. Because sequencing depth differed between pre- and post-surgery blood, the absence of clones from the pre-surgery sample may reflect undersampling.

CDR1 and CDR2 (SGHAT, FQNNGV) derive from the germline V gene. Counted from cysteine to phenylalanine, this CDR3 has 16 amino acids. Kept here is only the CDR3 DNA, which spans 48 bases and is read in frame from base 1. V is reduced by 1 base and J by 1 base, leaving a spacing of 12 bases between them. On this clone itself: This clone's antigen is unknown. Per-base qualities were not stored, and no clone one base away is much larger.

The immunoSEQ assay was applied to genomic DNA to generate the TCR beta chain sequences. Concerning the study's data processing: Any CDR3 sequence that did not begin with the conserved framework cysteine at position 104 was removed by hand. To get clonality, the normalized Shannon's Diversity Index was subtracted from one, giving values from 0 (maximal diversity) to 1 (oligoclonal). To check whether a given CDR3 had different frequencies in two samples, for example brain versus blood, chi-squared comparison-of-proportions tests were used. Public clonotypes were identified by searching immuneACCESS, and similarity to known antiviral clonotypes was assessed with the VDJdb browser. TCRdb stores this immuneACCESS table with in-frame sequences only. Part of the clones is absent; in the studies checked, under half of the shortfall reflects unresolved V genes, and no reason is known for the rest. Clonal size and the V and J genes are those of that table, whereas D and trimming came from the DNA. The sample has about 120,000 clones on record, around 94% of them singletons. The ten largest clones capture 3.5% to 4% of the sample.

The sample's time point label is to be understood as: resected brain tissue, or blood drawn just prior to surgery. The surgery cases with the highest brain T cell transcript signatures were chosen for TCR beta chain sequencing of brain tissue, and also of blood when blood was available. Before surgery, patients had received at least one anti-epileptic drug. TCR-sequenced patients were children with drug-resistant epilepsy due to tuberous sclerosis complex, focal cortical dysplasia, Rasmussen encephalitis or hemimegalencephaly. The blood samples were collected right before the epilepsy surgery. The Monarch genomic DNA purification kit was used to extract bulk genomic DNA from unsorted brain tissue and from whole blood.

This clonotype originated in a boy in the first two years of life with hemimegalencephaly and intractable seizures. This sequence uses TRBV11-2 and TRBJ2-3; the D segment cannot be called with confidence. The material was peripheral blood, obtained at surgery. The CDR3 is CASSLGVYLGTDTQYF. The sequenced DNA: TGTGCCAGCAGCTTAGGGGTTTATCTAGGCACAGATACGCAGTATTTT. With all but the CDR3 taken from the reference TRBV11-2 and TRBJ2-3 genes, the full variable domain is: EAGVAQSPRYKIIEKRQSVAFWCNPISGHATLYWYQQILGQGPKLLIQFQNNGVVDDSQLPKDRFSAERLKGVDSTLKIQPAKLEDSAVYLCASSLGVYLGTDTQYFGPGTRLTVL.